The 21 T cell receptor beta chains below come from one sample, sequenced in a study of T cell responses to AZD1222 COVID-19 vaccine. The data were produced by immunoSEQ multiplex PCR, yet TCRdb's version contains in-frame clones alone and is incomplete. The data hold 70,000 to 85,000 clones, with more than 80% observed a single time. Specimen: peripheral blood, collected on day 0 of AZD1222 vaccination. The receptors here all came from an adult in good health.

The rearrangement links TRBV4-1 to TRBJ1-4; perhaps TRBD1 as D (6 bases). The length of the CDR3 is 15 residues. Germline loops: CDR1 MGHRA, CDR2 YSYEKL. Trimming cost V 4 bases and J 7 bases, with 16 bases left between them. Here the CDR3 DNA reads TGCGCCAGCAGCCCTATACAGGGACTCGGTGAAAAACTGTTTTTT. Protein sequence: CASSPIQGLGEKLFF.

This clone occurred once. The V call is TRBV5-1, the J call TRBJ2-3, with 8 bases aligning to TRBD2. Trimming took 4 bases from V and 1 from J; bases not matched to a gene: 14. Germline CDR1 reads SGHRS; CDR2 reads YFSETQ. The CDR3 spans 18 residues. CDR3 loop: CASSAPPGPGGGTDTQYF. In nucleotides, the CDR3 is TGCGCCAGCAGCGCGCCACCGGGACCGGGGGGGGGCACAGATACGCAGTATTTT.

The V and J genes are TRBV7-2 and TRBJ1-5, with 9 bases matching TRBD1. This CDR3 contains 14 residues. Per germline, CDR1 SGHTA and CDR2 FQGNSA. With 5 bases clipped from V and 5 bases from J, the junction kept 4 bases outside the gene matches. This CDR3 reads CASSLQGAYQPQHF. CDR3 nucleotides: TGTGCCAGCAGCCTACAGGGGGCATATCAGCCCCAGCATTTT.

The chain carries TRBV10-3 and TRBJ2-7, with D unresolved. V dropped 0 bases and J dropped 2 bases, with 11 bases sitting between them. In germline, CDR1 is ENHRY, CDR2 SYGVKD. The CDR3 has 15 residues. This CDR3 is CAISESGSPTYEQYF. The CDR3 DNA follows: TGTGCCATCAGTGAGTCTGGTAGCCCGACCTACGAGCAGTACTTC.

The rearrangement joins TRBV19 to TRBJ2-1; 7 bases map to TRBD2. Germline V gene lookup returns CDR1 LNHDA and CDR2 SQIVND (reference sequence). V lost 6 bases, J lost 2 bases, and 7 bases stayed unmatched. CDR3 length: 15 amino acids. This chain's CDR3 is CASREGGFTYNEQFF. The CDR3 DNA sequence: TGTGCCAGTAGGGAGGGAGGGTTCACCTACAATGAGCAGTTCTTC.

The chain joins TRBV7-2 to TRBJ1-5, with D perhaps TRBD1 (6 bases). Germline V CDR1 and CDR2: SGHTA, FQGNSA. Between the trimmed V and J ends, which lost 5 bases and 7 bases, there was a span of 18 bases. This CDR3 comprises 15 residues. DNA of the CDR3: TGTGCCAGCAGCCCCCTAGTGGGGGCATTCCAGCCCCAGCATTTT. The encoded protein is CASSPLVGAFQPQHF.

The chain has TRBV7-6 and TRBJ2-6, with a possible D match to TRBD1 (5 bases). The V end lost 7 bases, the J end lost 0 bases, and 13 bases lay between the germline ends. The CDR3 consists of 16 residues. Germline V gene lookup returns CDR1 SGHVS and CDR2 FNYEAQ. This CDR3 reads CASTLSGASGANVLTF. The CDR3 region has the DNA TGTGCCAGCACCCTTAGTGGGGCCTCTGGGGCCAACGTCCTGACTTTC. The full variable domain, completed using reference TRBV7-6 and TRBJ2-6, is GAGVSQSPRYKVTKRGQDVALRCDPISGHVSLYWYRQALGQGPEFLTYFNYEAQQDKSGLPNDRFSAERPEGSISTLTIQRTEQRDSAMYRCASTLSGASGANVLTFGAGSRLTVL.

This clone was counted a single time. The junction differs from germline at one of its ends, possibly a read error. The rearrangement joins TRBV5-1 to TRBJ2-3, with D perhaps matching TRBD2 (5 bases). The CDR3 contains 15 residues. Germline V gene data show CDR1 as SGHRS and CDR2 as YFSETQ. Written as DNA, the CDR3 is TGCACCAGCAGCTTGGAGCGGTCTAGCACAGATACGCAGTATTTT. Its translation is CTSSLERSSTDTQYF.

This clone is a singleton in its sample. The chain joins TRBV5-1 to TRBJ2-3; D is perhaps TRBD2 (6 bases). CDR1 SGHRS and CDR2 YFSETQ come from the germline V gene. V was trimmed by 4 bases and J by 4 bases, leaving 13 bases between them. CDR3 size: 14 residues. The CDR3 is CASSPGRLADTQYF. CDR3 coding DNA: TGCGCCAGCAGCCCGGGGAGGCTGGCAGATACGCAGTATTTT.

This chain uses TRBV2 with TRBJ2-3; D remains unclear. Germline V lookup: CDR1 SNHLY, CDR2 FYNNEI. With 7 bases removed from V and 2 bases from J, the gap between germline ends came to 16 bases. CDR3 length equals 15 residues. CDR3 DNA: TGTGCCAGCATGAGAGTGGACGGGTACACAGATACGCAGTATTTT. Translation: CASMRVDGYTDTQYF.

J is TRBJ2-1 and V is TRBV19, with 9 bases that match TRBD1. Looked up from germline, CDR1 is LNHDA and CDR2 is SQIVND (reference sequence). V trimming: 4 bases; J trimming: 5 bases; junction bases outside the gene matches: 6. The CDR3 spans 15 residues. The CDR3 DNA reads as TGTGCCAGTAGTACCAGACAGGGGGTCGACAATGAGCAGTTCTTC. Translation: CASSTRQGVDNEQFF.

This chain connects TRBV4-3 to TRBJ1-1; D remains ambiguous. Per the germline V gene, CDR1 is LGHNA and CDR2 is YSLEER. Trimming shortened V by 0 bases and J by 2 bases, and 7 bases separated the two germline ends. CDR3 length equals 14 residues. CDR3 sequence (DNA): TGCGCCAGCAGCCAAGAATTTAGAAACACTGAAGCTTTCTTT. It encodes CASSQEFRNTEAFF.

The V and J genes are TRBV7-6 and TRBJ2-2, with TRBD2 matching 12 bases. The CDR3 has 16 residues. The germline V gene encodes CDR1 SGHVS and CDR2 FNYEAQ. Trimming cost V 4 bases and J 5 bases; bases outside gene matches: 5. CDR3 in amino acids: CASSSRLAGETGELFF. Written as DNA, the CDR3 is TGTGCCAGCAGCTCCCGACTAGCGGGGGAAACCGGGGAGCTGTTTTTT.

The chain carries TRBV7-9 and TRBJ2-1; D not certain. Germline CDR1 and CDR2: SEHNR and FQNEAQ (reference sequence). V lost 5 bases and J 8 bases, leaving 13 bases between the germline ends. The length of the CDR3 is 13 residues. This CDR3 is CASSLTRSDEQFF. CDR3 DNA: TGTGCCAGCAGCCTCACGAGGAGCGATGAGCAGTTCTTC.

The V and J genes are TRBV5-1 and TRBJ2-3; D might be TRBD1 (5 bases). The V gene lost 2 bases and the J gene lost 3 bases, with 16 bases spanning the gap. Germline V gene data show CDR1 as SGHRS and CDR2 as YFSETQ. The CDR3 sequence is 16 residues long. The CDR3 nucleotides read TGCGCCAGCAGCTTCGTAGGGCAGGGTTGGACAGATACGCAGTATTTT. It yields the protein CASSFVGQGWTDTQYF.

The rearrangement joins TRBV24-1 to TRBJ2-1; D is undetermined. Per the germline V gene, CDR1 is KGHDR and CDR2 is SFDVKD. Trimming stripped 1 base from V and 9 bases from J, with 9 bases between. CDR3 length equals 13 residues. DNA for the CDR3: TGTGCCACCAGTGATTTCACAGCGAGTGAGCAGTTCTTC. Protein: CATSDFTASEQFF.

V and J are TRBV6-5 and TRBJ1-5, with D perhaps TRBD1 (5 bases). The CDR3 covers 15 residues. Germline lookup yields CDR1 MNHEY and CDR2 SVGAGI. Trimming left V 7 bases short and J 2 bases short, with 15 bases between. In nucleotides, the CDR3 is TGTGCCAGCATCAGCAGGGAAGTCCGCAATCAGCCCCAGCATTTT. Translation: CASISREVRNQPQHF.

The V gene is TRBV3-1 (or the pseudogene TRBV3-2), the J gene TRBJ2-7; 8 bases are shared with TRBD2. Germline V gene lookup returns CDR1 LGHDT and CDR2 YNNKEL (reference sequence). The CDR3 consists of 18 residues. The ends lost 1 base at V and 0 bases at J; junction bases unmatched: 11. CDR3 in amino acids: CASSQGQRGPLSSYEQYF. CDR3 bases: TGTGCCAGCAGCCAAGGGCAGCGGGGGCCCTTAAGCTCCTACGAGCAGTACTTC.

The chain links TRBV7-3 to TRBJ2-1; no clear D. The V gene's germline CDR1 is SGHTA and CDR2 FQGTGA. V was pared by 5 bases and J by 0 bases, with 17 bases between. CDR3 length equals 17 residues. CDR3 coding DNA: TGTGCCAGCAGCCCGAGCGTAGGGCCTAGCTCCTACAATGAGCAGTTCTTC. Protein sequence: CASSPSVGPSSYNEQFF.

This clone was found once. The rearrangement uses TRBV24-1 and TRBJ2-5, with D possibly TRBD2 on 6 matching bases. The germline V gene encodes CDR1 KGHDR and CDR2 SFDVKD. The CDR3 is 15 residues long. Deletions cut 4 bases from V and 5 bases from J, with 16 bases between. In DNA, the CDR3 is TGTGCCACCAGTGACCAGCCCGGCCGGGGGGAGACCCAGTACTTC. This sequence encodes CATSDQPGRGETQYF.

The J gene is TRBJ1-5, the V gene TRBV28, with D maybe TRBD1 (5 bases). The CDR3 spans 14 residues. Trimming removed 4 bases from V and 4 bases from J, with 11 bases in between. Looked up from germline, CDR1 is MDHEN and CDR2 is SYDVKM. CDR3 DNA sequence: TGTGCCAGCAGTTACGGGACGGGGAATCAGCCCCAGCATTTT. Its protein product is CASSYGTGNQPQHF.